This T cell receptor (beta chain) came from a study of blood T cell repertoires in COVID-19 (dated by TCRdb to between 2020 and 2021). For the study in its entirety: The collaborator samples originated in the United States, Italy and Spain and spanned the acute and convalescent phases of COVID-19. The prospective study material was composed of cDNA or gDNA derived from T cells, B-cell-depleted T cells, or PBMCs. Subjects who had been exposed to COVID-19, were actively infected with it, or had recovered from it provided the deeply sampled blood TCRbeta repertoires that made up the dataset. The repertoires were released in a freely available public database meant as a resource for research on the immune response to SARS-CoV-2. Samples were obtained from the ongoing ImmuneRACE study (first 160 participants) and from approximately 1,200 subjects provided by 6 global collaborators. A de-identified subject ID, COVID-19 status, age in years and sex were almost always included in the sample metadata. HLA class I and class II types, where available, came from metadata supplied by the sample provider rather than from assay-based typing.

This clone occurred once. Its antigen is not yet known. Per-base quality was not reported, and no clone a single base away is much larger than it. The CDR3, cysteine through phenylalanine, is 17 amino acids long. The entry retains the CDR3 DNA only, 51 bases that are in frame from base 1. The germline V gene supplies CDR1 SGHTA and CDR2 FQGTGA. The V end loses 5 bases and the J end loses 3 bases, and a stretch of 20 bases separates them. A second Seattle source provided samples from volunteer blood donors who had recovered from COVID-19. Collaborating institutions collected whole blood in K2EDTA tubes following their own protocols. Collaborator samples were shipped for TCRbeta analysis as frozen whole blood, isolated PBMCs, or DNA extracted from either sample type. Summary of the overall study and its limitations: The amount of clinical and demographic metadata varied by source and participant and was provided uncurated.

TCRbeta CDR3 regions were amplified from genomic DNA using the immunoSEQ Assay, a bias-controlled multiplex PCR. The study's own analysis went as follows. Nucleated cell counts per sample were estimated from amplification of reference gene primers within the assay. Sequence reads were collapsed and filtered to measure the absolute abundance of every unique TCRbeta CDR3 rearrangement. Productive Simpson clonality was computed per sample as the square root of Simpson's diversity index over productive rearrangements. Held by TCRdb, this immuneACCESS table contains in-frame sequences only and omits some clones. Under half of the omission traces to an unresolved V gene where checked; the cause of the rest is unknown. That table furnishes V, J and clone size, whereas the DNA furnished D and trimming. The sample includes a few hundred thousand clones, with approximately 83% observed a single time. The ten largest clones represent over 2.5% of the sample.

The TCR comes from a woman aged 25 to 39 who had recovered from COVID-19. The sequenced material came from peripheral blood. This receptor chain uses TRBV7-3 and TRBJ2-1, and perhaps TRBD2 as D gene, on 6 matching bases. In nucleotide form, the sequence is TGTGCCAGCAGCCCCTACGCCCCCGGGAGACGCTACAATGAGCAGTTCTTC. Its product reads: CASSPYAPGRRYNEQFF.